The clone carrying this T cell receptor beta chain appeared a few times. Antigen unknown. TCRdb analysed the reads with MiXCR anew, one entry per CDR3 protein. The repertoire holds about 920,000 distinct CDR3 sequences, with about 33% as singletons. This record belongs to a study of T cell repertoires in cytomegalovirus infection. The wider study: Both recently identified HLA-C-restricted and well-studied HLA-B-restricted CMV epitopes were used in the study. Public TCR beta signatures marked donors with CMV infection and the matching HLA. Study outcomes and limitations: In two of eight donors, the top clonotype was HLA-C-restricted CMV-specific. Summed public TCR beta family frequency identified CMV carriers bearing the relevant HLA.

Per germline, CDR1 SQVTM and CDR2 ANQGSEA. V was trimmed by 5 bases and J by 1 base, leaving 8 bases between them. This CDR3 has 12 residues. The source of this sequence is a human donor in good health (CMV status not recorded). Some clones in this sample may be carry-over from other donors' samples. This chain connects TRBV29-1 to TRBJ1-1; unclear D gene. The specimen was cultured CD8+ T cells from PBMCs, collected from culture after CMV antigen stimulation. CDR3 DNA: TGCAGCGTTCCGTGGGCGAACACTGAAGCTTTCTTT. This encodes CSVPWANTEAFF. The complete variable domain, with remaining parts taken from reference TRBV29-1 and TRBJ1-1, reads SAVISQKPSRDICQRGTSLTIQCQVDSQVTMMFWYRQQPGQSLTLIATANQGSEATYESGFVIDKFPISRPNLTFSTLTVSNMSPEDSSIYLCSVPWANTEAFFGQGTRLTVV.